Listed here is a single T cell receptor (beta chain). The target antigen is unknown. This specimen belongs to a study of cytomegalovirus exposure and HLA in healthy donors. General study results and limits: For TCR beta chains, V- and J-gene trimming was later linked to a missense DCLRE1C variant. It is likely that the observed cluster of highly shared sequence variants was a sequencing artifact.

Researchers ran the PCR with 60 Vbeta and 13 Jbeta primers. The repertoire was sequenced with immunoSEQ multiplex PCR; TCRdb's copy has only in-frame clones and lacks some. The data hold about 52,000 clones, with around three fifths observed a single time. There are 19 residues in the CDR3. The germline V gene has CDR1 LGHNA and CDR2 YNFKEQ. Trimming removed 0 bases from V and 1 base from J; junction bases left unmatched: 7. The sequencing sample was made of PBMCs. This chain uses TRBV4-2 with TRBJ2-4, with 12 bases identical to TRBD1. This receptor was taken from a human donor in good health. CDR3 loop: CASSQDGGQGARAKNIQYF. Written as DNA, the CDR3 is TGTGCCAGCAGCCAAGATGGGGGACAGGGGGCAAGGGCCAAAAACATTCAGTACTTC.